The rows below give T cell receptor beta chains drawn from one sample of a study of Ad26.COV2.S vaccination and SARS-CoV-2 variants. Assay: immunoSEQ multiplex PCR; the TCRdb copy retains only in-frame clones and omits some. In the table there are some 350,000 clones, around 83% of which are singletons. The sequenced sample was peripheral blood, obtained in a trial of Ad26.COV2.S vaccine versus placebo. These receptors originate from a person between 18 and 60 years old who received the Ad26.COV2.S COVID-19 vaccine or a placebo. The CDR3 runs from the conserved cysteine through the conserved F or W. A D gene is named only where the DNA matches it firmly. Where a row states a size, it is once, few, many or the class of an expanded clone; other rows omit it.

>-|TRBJ2-2|TRBV5-3|-
TGTGCCAGAAGCTTGAGGGGGTCAGACACCGGGGAGCTGTTTTTT
CARSLRGSDTGELFF
>once|TRBJ1-2|TRBV28|-
TGTGCCAGCAGTCCGGGGAACTATGGCTACACCTTC
CASSPGNYGYTF
>-|TRBJ1-3|TRBV7-2|TRBD1
TGTGCCAGCAGCAGACGCTCTTTGGGGACAGCTAGCTCTGGAAACACCATATATTTT
CASSRRSLGTASSGNTIYF
>-|TRBJ2-2|TRBV9|TRBD2
TGTGCCAGCAGGGGGACTAGCGGGATGAACACCGGGGAGCTGTTTTTT
CASRGTSGMNTGELFF
>-|TRBJ2-5|TRBV30|TRBD2
TGTGCCTGGAGTGGCGTGGAAGCGGGAGCTTGGGAGACCCAGTACTTC
CAWSGVEAGAWETQYF
>-|TRBJ1-5|TRBV21-1|-
TGTGCCAGCAGCACCAGGAGTAGGACAATCGGCATCGATAGCAATCAGCCCCAGCATTTT
CASSTRSRTIGIDSNQPQHF
>-|TRBJ1-1|TRBV7-2|TRBD1
TGTGCCAGCAGCCCACCGACAGGGGCGAGCACTGAAGCTTTCTTT
CASSPPTGASTEAFF
>-|TRBJ2-4|TRBV30|-
TGTGCCGTGGAAGGTGAGGGTCGAAACATTCAGTACTTC
CAVEGEGRNIQYF
>-|TRBJ2-7|TRBV28|-
TGTGCCAGCAGTTCCCCCCCCCAACAGGGTATCTACGAGCAGTACTTC
CASSSPPQQGIYEQYF
>-|TRBJ2-3|TRBV14|TRBD2
TGTGCCAGCAGCCAGGGAGGACTAGCGGGGTTCACAGATACGCAGTATTTT
CASSQGGLAGFTDTQYF